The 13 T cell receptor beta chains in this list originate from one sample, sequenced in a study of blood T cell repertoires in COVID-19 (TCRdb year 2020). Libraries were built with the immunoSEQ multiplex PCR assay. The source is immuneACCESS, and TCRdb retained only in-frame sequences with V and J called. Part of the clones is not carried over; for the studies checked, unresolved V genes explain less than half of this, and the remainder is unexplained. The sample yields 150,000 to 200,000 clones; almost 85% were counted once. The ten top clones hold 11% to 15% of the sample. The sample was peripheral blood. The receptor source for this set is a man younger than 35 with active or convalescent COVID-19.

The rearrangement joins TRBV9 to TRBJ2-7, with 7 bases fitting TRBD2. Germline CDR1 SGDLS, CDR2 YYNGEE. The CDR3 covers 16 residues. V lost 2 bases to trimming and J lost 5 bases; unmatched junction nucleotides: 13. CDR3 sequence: CASSVREKGLADEQYF. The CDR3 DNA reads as TGTGCCAGCAGCGTGAGGGAAAAGGGGCTAGCGGACGAGCAGTACTTC.

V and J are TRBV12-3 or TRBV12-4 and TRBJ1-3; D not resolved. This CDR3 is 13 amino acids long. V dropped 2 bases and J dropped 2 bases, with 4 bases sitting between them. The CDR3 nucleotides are TGTGCCAGCAGTTTAAACACTGGAAACACCATATATTTT. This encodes CASSLNTGNTIYF.

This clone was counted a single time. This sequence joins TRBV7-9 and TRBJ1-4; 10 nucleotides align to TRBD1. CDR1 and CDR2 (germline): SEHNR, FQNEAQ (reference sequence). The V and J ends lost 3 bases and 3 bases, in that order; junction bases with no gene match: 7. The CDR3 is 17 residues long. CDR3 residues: CASSFGQGEVANEKLFF. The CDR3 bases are TGTGCCAGCAGCTTCGGACAGGGGGAAGTGGCTAATGAAAAACTGTTTTTT.

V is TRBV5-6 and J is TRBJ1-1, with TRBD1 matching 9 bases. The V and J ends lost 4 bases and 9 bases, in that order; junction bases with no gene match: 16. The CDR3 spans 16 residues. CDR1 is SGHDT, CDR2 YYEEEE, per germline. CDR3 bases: TGTGCCAGCAGCCGAAGGGGACAGGGCGAGGCGGTTAAAGCTTTCTTT. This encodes CASSRRGQGEAVKAFF.

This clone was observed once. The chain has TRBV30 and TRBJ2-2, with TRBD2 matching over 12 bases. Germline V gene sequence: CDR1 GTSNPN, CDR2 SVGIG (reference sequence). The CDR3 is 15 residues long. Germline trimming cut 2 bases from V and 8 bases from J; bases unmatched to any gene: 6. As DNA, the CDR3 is TGTGCCTGGAGTACGCTAGCGGGAGGGCCGGGGGAGCTGTTTTTT. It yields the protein CAWSTLAGGPGELFF.

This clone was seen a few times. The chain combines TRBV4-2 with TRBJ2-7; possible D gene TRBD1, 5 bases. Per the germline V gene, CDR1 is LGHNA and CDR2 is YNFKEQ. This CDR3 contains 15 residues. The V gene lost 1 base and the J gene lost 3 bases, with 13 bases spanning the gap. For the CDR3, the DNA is TGTGCCAGCAGCCAAGTTTGGCAGGGCGTCTACGAGCAGTACTTC. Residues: CASSQVWQGVYEQYF.

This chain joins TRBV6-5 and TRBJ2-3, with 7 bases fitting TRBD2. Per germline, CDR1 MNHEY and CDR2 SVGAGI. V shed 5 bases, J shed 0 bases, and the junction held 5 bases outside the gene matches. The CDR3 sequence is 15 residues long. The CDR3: CASSTSGTSTDTQYF. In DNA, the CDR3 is TGTGCCAGCAGTACGAGCGGGACTAGCACAGATACGCAGTATTTT.

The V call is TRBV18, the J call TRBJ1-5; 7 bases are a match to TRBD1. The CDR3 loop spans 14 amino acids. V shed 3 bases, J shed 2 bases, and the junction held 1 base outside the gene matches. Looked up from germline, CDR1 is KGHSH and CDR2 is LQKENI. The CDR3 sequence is CASSPTGGNQPQHF. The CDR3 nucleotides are TGTGCCAGCTCACCTACAGGGGGCAATCAGCCCCAGCATTTT.

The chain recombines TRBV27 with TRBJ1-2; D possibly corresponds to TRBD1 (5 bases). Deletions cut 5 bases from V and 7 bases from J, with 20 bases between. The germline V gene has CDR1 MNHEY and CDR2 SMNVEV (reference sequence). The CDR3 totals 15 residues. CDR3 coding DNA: TGTGCCAGCAGTCCCTCCAGGGTTCTCGAAGGTGGCTACACCTTC. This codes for CASSPSRVLEGGYTF.

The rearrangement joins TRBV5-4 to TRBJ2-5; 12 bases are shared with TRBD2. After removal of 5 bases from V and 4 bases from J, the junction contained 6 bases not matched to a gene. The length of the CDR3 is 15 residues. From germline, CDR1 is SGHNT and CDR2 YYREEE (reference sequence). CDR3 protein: CASSLAGGRGETQYF. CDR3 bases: TGTGCCAGCAGTCTAGCGGGGGGGCGAGGAGAGACCCAGTACTTC.

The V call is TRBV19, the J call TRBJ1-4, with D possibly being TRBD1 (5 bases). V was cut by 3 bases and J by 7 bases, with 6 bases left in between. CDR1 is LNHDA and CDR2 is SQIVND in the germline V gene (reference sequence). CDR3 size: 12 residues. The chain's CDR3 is CASSIQGEKLFF. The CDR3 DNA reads TGTGCCAGTAGTATCCAGGGTGAAAAACTGTTTTTT.

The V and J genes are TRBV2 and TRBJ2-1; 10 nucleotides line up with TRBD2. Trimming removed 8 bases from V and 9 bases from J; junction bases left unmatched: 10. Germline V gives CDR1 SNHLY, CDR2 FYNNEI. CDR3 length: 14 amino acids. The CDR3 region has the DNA TGTGCCAGCGGGCTAGCGGGAGAACTAGGTGAGCAGTTCTTC. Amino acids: CASGLAGELGEQFF.

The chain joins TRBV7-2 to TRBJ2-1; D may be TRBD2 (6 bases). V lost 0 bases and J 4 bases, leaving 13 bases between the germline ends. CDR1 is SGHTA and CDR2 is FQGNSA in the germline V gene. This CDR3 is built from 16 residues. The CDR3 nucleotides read TGTGCCAGCAGCTTAGCGCTGGGACTCCCATACAATGAGCAGTTCTTC. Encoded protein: CASSLALGLPYNEQFF.